This record looks at one TCR beta chain sequence and its context. No antigen is known for it. Trimming removed 10 bases from V and 1 base from J, with 14 bases in between. CDR1 is ENHRY and CDR2 is SYGVKD in the germline V gene. This CDR3 contains 13 residues. This sample was included in a study of response to subunit inactivated influenza vaccine. Findings and caveats of the study: Each seasonal influenza vaccination recruits few new T cells, the authors suggested.

In TCRdb, the RT-PCR reads were re-called with MiXCR into one record per CDR3 protein. The data hold 600,000 to 850,000 distinct CDR3 sequences, with around 13% observed a single time. This TCR came from a man aged 45 to 65 who received an inactivated influenza vaccine. Specimen: PBMCs from blood, collected approximately 15 days before vaccination. V and J are TRBV10-3 and TRBJ2-7; D perhaps matches TRBD2 (7 bases). CDR3 nucleotide sequence: TGTGCCAGCCACAGGGAGGGTTCCTACGAGCAGTACTTC. This encodes CASHREGSYEQYF.